The text below deals with one T cell receptor beta chain. As yet, its antigen is unknown. TCRdb's copy holds only in-frame clones and misses some; the assay was immunoSEQ multiplex PCR. The table includes 1.4 million or so clones, about 98.5% detected once. This sample is part of a study of shared clonotypes between healthy human individuals. General study points: On the whole, naive subsets had larger estimated richness than memory subsets had. For naive CD4 cells, approximately 4.8% of clonotypes were shared across a handful of donors.

HIV-negative, healthy adults without recent acute infections or vaccinations were the donors. Germline CDR1 reads MNHNS; CDR2 reads SASEGT. This CDR3 region has 13 residues. V gave up 4 bases and J gave up 14 bases, with 15 bases separating them. The sequenced sample was naive CD4+ T cells sorted from blood. Subset: CD45RA+ positively selected. The V gene is TRBV6-1, the J gene TRBJ2-6, with D unclear. The receptor was derived from a young man in good health. CDR3 coding DNA: TGTGCCAGCAGTGTGGGCCAGTTGGGGTTCCTGACTTTC. Translation gives CASSVGQLGFLTF.